Listed here are 17 T cell receptor beta chains from one sample, sequenced in a study of T cell responses to AZD1222 COVID-19 vaccine. This table comes from immunoSEQ multiplex PCR, and its TCRdb copy is limited to in-frame clones, with some not included. Among around 120,000 clones listed, around 90% were seen once. The specimen was peripheral blood, collected on day 0 of AZD1222 vaccination. These receptors were taken from an adult in good health.

This chain connects TRBV10-1 to TRBJ1-1; weak D call: TRBD1 (6 bases). V was cut by 10 bases and J by 2 bases, with 14 bases left in between. The CDR3 runs to 13 residues. Germline V gene sequence: CDR1 WNHNN, CDR2 SYGVQD (reference sequence). The CDR3 spells CATSTGDNTEAFF. CDR3 DNA sequence: TGCGCCACTTCGACAGGAGATAACACTGAAGCTTTCTTT.

This rearrangement joins TRBV6-5 to TRBJ2-1; D is unclear. This CDR3 spans 12 amino acids. Per germline, CDR1 MNHEY and CDR2 SVGAGI. Deletions cut 7 bases from V and 7 bases from J, with 11 bases between. The CDR3 DNA is TGTGCCAGCACCTACATAACAAATGAGCAGTTCTTC. Amino acid sequence: CASTYITNEQFF.

This clone has a handful of counts. This rearrangement joins TRBV19 to TRBJ2-5; maybe TRBD2 (6 bases). V was clipped by 3 bases and J by 5 bases, with 13 bases between them. This CDR3 contains 14 residues. From germline, CDR1 is LNHDA and CDR2 SQIVND (reference sequence). CDR3 residues: CASSIREDRETQYF. In DNA, the CDR3 is TGTGCCAGTAGTATCAGGGAGGATCGCGAGACCCAGTACTTC.

This clone appeared once. The genes are TRBV6-5 and TRBJ2-2; TRBD2 might be the D (6 bases). The germline CDR1 and CDR2 sequences are MNHEY and SVGAGI. The length of the CDR3 is 14 residues. V lost 6 bases, J lost 4 bases, and 12 bases lay in between. In DNA, the CDR3 is TGTGCCAGCAGAGGGAGGATGGGCACCGGGGAGCTGTTTTTT. Its translation is CASRGRMGTGELFF.

The chain couples TRBV28 to TRBJ2-1; the match to TRBD1 covers 10 bases. The trim removed 1 base at V and 4 bases at J, leaving 4 bases unmatched. The CDR3 runs 16 residues. The germline CDR1 and CDR2 sequences are MDHEN and SYDVKM. The DNA for the CDR3 is TGTGCCAGCAGTTTATCAGGGACAGGGGCTTACAATGAGCAGTTCTTC. Translated: CASSLSGTGAYNEQFF.

The rearrangement uses TRBV6-5 and TRBJ1-3; D is unresolved. Deletions cut 2 bases from V and 0 bases from J, with 5 bases between. This CDR3 is built from 14 residues. CDR1 MNHEY and CDR2 SVGAGI come from the germline V gene. The CDR3 spells CASSYVGSGNTIYF. CDR3 sequence (DNA): TGTGCCAGCAGTTACGTGGGCTCTGGAAACACCATATATTTT.

The V gene is TRBV29-1, the J gene TRBJ2-1; TRBD1 matches at 7 bases. CDR3 length: 11 residues. Looked up from germline, CDR1 is SQVTM and CDR2 is ANQGSEA. V was clipped by 4 bases and J by 7 bases; unmatched bases: 1. The CDR3 region has the DNA TGCAGCGTTGGGGACAGAAATGAGCAGTTCTTC. Its translation is CSVGDRNEQFF.

The chain recombines TRBV11-2 with TRBJ1-6; a possible D gene is TRBD1 (5 bases). Germline V CDR1 and CDR2: SGHAT, FQNNGV. There are 15 residues in the CDR3. V was clipped by 5 bases and J by 9 bases, with 17 bases between them. CDR3 sequence (DNA): TGTGCCAGCAGCCTGGGACGGCGGCAGTTTTCACCCCTCCACTTT. Its translation is CASSLGRRQFSPLHF.

V and J are TRBV19 and TRBJ2-3; tentatively, D is TRBD1 or TRBD2 (5 bases each). CDR3 length: 15 residues. The germline V and J ends were trimmed by 4 bases and 3 bases, with 14 bases remaining between them. Looked up from germline, CDR1 is LNHDA and CDR2 is SQIVND (reference sequence). The CDR3 loop reads CASSRDEAGTDTQYF. The CDR3 DNA reads as TGTGCCAGTAGTAGGGACGAAGCAGGTACAGATACGCAGTATTTT.

The genes are TRBV30 and TRBJ2-1; the D gene is possibly TRBD1 (6 bases). Trimming removed 5 bases at V and 1 base at J, with 9 bases between. The CDR3 spans 13 residues. Germline assignment: CDR1 GTSNPN and CDR2 SVGIG (reference sequence). This CDR3 reads CAWCTGSYNEQFF. DNA for the CDR3: TGTGCCTGGTGTACAGGGTCCTACAATGAGCAGTTCTTC.

This clone was observed a single time. DNA for the CDR3: TGTGCCAGTAGTATAAACGGGCAGGGAGTGGTAAATGAGCAGTTCTTC. Translated: CASSINGQGVVNEQFF. This sequence joins TRBV19 and TRBJ2-1, with D possibly called TRBD1 or TRBD2 (5 bases each). Germline V gives CDR1 LNHDA, CDR2 SQIVND (reference sequence). Trimming removed 2 bases from V and 7 bases from J, with 18 bases in between. CDR3 size: 16 residues.

The chain recombines TRBV18 with TRBJ2-7; D is unclear. Trimming cost V 3 bases and J 4 bases, with 13 bases left between them. Germline V lookup: CDR1 KGHSH, CDR2 LQKENI. This CDR3 has 14 amino acids. CDR3 sequence reads: CASSPVGKRYEQYF. For the CDR3, the DNA is TGTGCCAGCTCACCGGTGGGAAAGAGGTACGAGCAGTACTTC.

The rearrangement links TRBV18 to TRBJ1-2; D might be TRBD1 (6 bases). The CDR3 runs 15 residues. V was shortened by 1 base and J by 4 bases, with 13 bases between the two germline ends. Germline V gives CDR1 KGHSH, CDR2 LQKENI. CDR3 nucleotide sequence: TGTGCCAGCTCACCACAACAGGACAGCACCTATGGCTACACCTTC. Its protein product is CASSPQQDSTYGYTF.

The CDR3 DNA reads as TGTGCCAGCAGTTACTCGTGGGGGTTGTACAATGAGCAGTTCTTC. This sequence encodes CASSYSWGLYNEQFF. The genes are TRBV6-5 and TRBJ2-1; either TRBD1 or TRBD2 may fit D (5 bases each). From germline, CDR1 is MNHEY and CDR2 SVGAGI. V lost 0 bases to trimming and J lost 4 bases, with 10 bases between them. This CDR3 contains 15 residues.

This clone was recorded once. The chain couples TRBV6-4 to TRBJ2-2; the match to TRBD1 covers 7 bases. With 8 bases clipped from V and 1 base from J, the junction kept 16 bases outside the gene matches. This CDR3 contains 18 residues. Looked up from germline, CDR1 is MRHNA and CDR2 is SNTAGT. The CDR3 DNA reads TGTGCCAGCGTCGAGACAGGGTTCCTCAATTGGAACACCGGGGAGCTGTTTTTT. Translation: CASVETGFLNWNTGELFF.

This rearrangement joins TRBV7-2 to TRBJ1-1; D perhaps matches TRBD1 (6 bases). The CDR3 runs to 13 residues. Trimming stripped 4 bases from V and 4 bases from J, with 10 bases between. Germline V gene lookup returns CDR1 SGHTA and CDR2 FQGNSA. CDR3 region: CASSWAGATEAFF. The CDR3 region has the DNA TGTGCCAGCAGCTGGGCAGGGGCCACTGAAGCTTTCTTT.

V gene TRBV19 combines with J gene TRBJ2-1, with D possibly TRBD2 on 7 matching bases. Germline assignment: CDR1 LNHDA and CDR2 SQIVND (reference sequence). The CDR3 consists of 17 residues. The V gene lost 5 bases and the J gene lost 4 bases, with 21 bases spanning the gap. Here the CDR3 DNA reads TGTGCCAGTAGTCGACTACAGGGAGGGGGGTCTTACAATGAGCAGTTCTTC. Translation gives CASSRLQGGGSYNEQFF.